Listed below are T cell receptor beta chains from one sample, sequenced in a study of shared clonotypes between healthy human individuals. Sequencing was performed with immunoSEQ multiplex PCR; in TCRdb, only in-frame clones are kept and a portion is missing. This sample has about 2.1 million clones, with roughly 91% found just once. What was sequenced was naive CD8+ T cells from PBMCs. The receptors were sampled from a man aged 18 to 29 in good health. Some clones in this sample may be carry-over from other donors' samples. CDR3s include the opening cysteine and the closing phenylalanine or tryptophan. The order of the fields is D gene, clone size, V gene, J gene, CDR3 DNA, CDR3 protein. A D gene is named only where the DNA matches it firmly. Size values are once, few and many counts, or a class for expanded clones, and some rows have none.

>-|-|TRBV7-7|TRBJ2-7
TGTGCCAGCAGCCGTAGCCCGGGACCGGGATCGGAGCAGTACTTC
CASSRSPGPGSEQYF
>TRBD2|-|TRBV10-3|TRBJ2-3
TGTGCCAGCTCCGGGACTAGCGGGAAAACGACAGATACGCAGTATTTT
CASSGTSGKTTDTQYF
>-|-|TRBV5-1|TRBJ1-1
TGCGCCAGCAGTGGGGGGCACACTGAAGCTTTCTTT
CASSGGHTEAFF
>-|-|TRBV7-9|TRBJ2-1
TGTGCCAGCAGCTTCCGACGAAGGGACCACTCCTACAATGAGCAGTTCTTC
CASSFRRRDHSYNEQFF
>-|-|TRBV14|TRBJ2-5
TGTGCCAGCAGCCCCAGGGTGGGGGTGACCCAGTACTTC
CASSPRVGVTQYF
>TRBD1|-|TRBV29-1|TRBJ2-2
TGCAGCGTCCGGACAGGTTACGGGGAGCTGTTTTTT
CSVRTGYGELFF
>-|-|TRBV6-5|TRBJ1-1
TGTGCCAGCGGTGGCGGGGTGCACACTGAAGCTTTCTTT
CASGGGVHTEAFF
>TRBD1|-|TRBV9|TRBJ2-7
TGTGCCAGCAGCGTAGATGAGGGGGCGGCCTACGAGCAGTACTTC
CASSVDEGAAYEQYF
>TRBD1|once|TRBV27|TRBJ2-7
TGTGCCAGCAAAATGACAGGGGCCTACGAGCAGTACTTC
CASKMTGAYEQYF
>-|-|TRBV5-1|TRBJ2-1
TGCGCCAGCAGCTTGGGCCCAGGCCCAAAGATATACAATGAGCAGTTCTTC
CASSLGPGPKIYNEQFF
>-|-|TRBV28|TRBJ2-7
TGTGCCAGCAGTTTGTTCGGAGACAGCTCCTACGAGCAGTACTTC
CASSLFGDSSYEQYF
>-|-|TRBV6-5|TRBJ1-2
TGTGCCAGCAGTTACGTAAGGGAAAGTGTGTGGGGCTACACCTTC
CASSYVRESVWGYTF
>TRBD1|-|TRBV18|TRBJ1-1
TGTGCCAGCTCCCGGGACAGGGATAACACTGAAGCTTTCTTT
CASSRDRDNTEAFF
>TRBD1|few|TRBV27|TRBJ1-4
TGTGCCAGCAGCTTAGTCGGGACAGGGGAAAAACTGTTTTTT
CASSLVGTGEKLFF
>-|few|TRBV7-2|TRBJ2-2
TGTGCCAGTGCCTGGGGCGCCTACACCGGGGAGCTGTTTTTT
CASAWGAYTGELFF
>-|-|TRBV27|TRBJ2-1
TGTGCCAGCCACCCCTCTGGCGGTCAATCCTACAATGAGCAGTTCTTC
CASHPSGGQSYNEQFF
>-|-|TRBV5-1|TRBJ2-1
TGCGCCAGCAGCCAGGGACTCCGGGGCCCCTACAATGAGCAGTTCTTC
CASSQGLRGPYNEQFF